This record concerns one T cell receptor (beta chain) sequence. Trimming stripped 4 bases from V and 0 bases from J, with 17 bases between. Germline CDR1 SGHRS, CDR2 YFSETQ. The CDR3 covers 18 residues. Produced via immunoSEQ multiplex PCR; TCRdb's table is partial and in-frame only. This sample has around 110,000 clones, with around 93% found just once. The data derive from a study of T cell changes during pregnancy in multiple sclerosis. V and J are TRBV5-1 and TRBJ1-6; D gene unclear. The TCR sequence derives from a female donor in good health, enrolled as a control in a pregnancy study. Sequenced here: peripheral blood, sampled in the third trimester of pregnancy. CDR3: CASSASAGSRSYNSPLHF. The DNA for the CDR3 is TGCGCCAGCAGCGCCTCGGCCGGGAGCCGCTCCTATAATTCACCCCTCCACTTT.